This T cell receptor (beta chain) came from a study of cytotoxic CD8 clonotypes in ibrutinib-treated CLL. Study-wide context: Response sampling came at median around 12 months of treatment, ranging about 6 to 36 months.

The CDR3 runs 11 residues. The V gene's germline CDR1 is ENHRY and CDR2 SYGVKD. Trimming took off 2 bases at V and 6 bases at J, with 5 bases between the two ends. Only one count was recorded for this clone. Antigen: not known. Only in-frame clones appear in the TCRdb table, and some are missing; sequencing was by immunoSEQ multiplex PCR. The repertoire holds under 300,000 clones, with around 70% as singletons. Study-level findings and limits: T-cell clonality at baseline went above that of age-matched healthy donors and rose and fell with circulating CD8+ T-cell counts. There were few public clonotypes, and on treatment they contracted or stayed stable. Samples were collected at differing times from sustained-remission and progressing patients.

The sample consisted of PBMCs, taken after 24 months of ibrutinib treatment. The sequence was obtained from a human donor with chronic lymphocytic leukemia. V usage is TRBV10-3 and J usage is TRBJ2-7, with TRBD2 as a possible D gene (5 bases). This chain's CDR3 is CAISESGEQYF. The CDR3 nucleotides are TGTGCCATCAGTGAGAGCGGCGAGCAGTACTTC.